This TCR beta chain was captured by sequencing in a study of OX40 agonist ivuxolimab in advanced cancers. At the level of the study: Patients in dose escalation had liver, melanoma, kidney or head and neck cancers. General study results and limits: By week 6 at 0.1 to 3.0 mg/kg, blood CD4+ and CD8+ T cells had expanded clonally.

The CDR3 is 15 residues long. Germline CDR1 reads ENHRY; CDR2 reads SYGVKD. The J segment lost 1 base and the V segment lost 0 bases, leaving 1 base of the junction unmatched. Here immunoSEQ multiplex PCR was the method, and the copy in TCRdb shows in-frame clones only, minus some. This sample has over 65,000 clones; roughly 86% occur once, and the top ten carry around 6.3%. Details on this clone: As yet, its antigen is unknown. Distinct nucleotide sequences in the sample also encode this CDR3.

The chain is built from TRBV10-3 and TRBJ2-3, with TRBD2 matching 7 bases. The sequences come from CD4+ or CD8+ T cells sorted from blood, collected in a trial of the OX40 agonist ivuxolimab. This receptor was taken from an adult with an advanced solid tumor such as melanoma, head and neck, liver or kidney cancer. The CDR3 region is CAISESTSGTDTQYF. DNA of the CDR3: TGTGCCATCAGTGAGTCTACTAGCGGCACAGATACGCAGTATTTT.